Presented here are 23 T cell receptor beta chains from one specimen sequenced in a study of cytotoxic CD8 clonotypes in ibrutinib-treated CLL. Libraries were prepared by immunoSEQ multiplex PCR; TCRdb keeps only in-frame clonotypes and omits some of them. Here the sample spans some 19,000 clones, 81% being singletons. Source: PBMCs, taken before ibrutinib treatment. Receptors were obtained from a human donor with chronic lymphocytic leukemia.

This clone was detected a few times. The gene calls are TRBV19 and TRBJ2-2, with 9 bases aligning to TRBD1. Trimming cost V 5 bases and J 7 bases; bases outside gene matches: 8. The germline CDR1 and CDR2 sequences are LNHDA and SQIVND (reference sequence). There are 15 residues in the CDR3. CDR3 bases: TGTGCCAGTAGTGCCGGGACAGGGCAGGGCGGGGAGCTGTTTTTT. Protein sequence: CASSAGTGQGGELFF.

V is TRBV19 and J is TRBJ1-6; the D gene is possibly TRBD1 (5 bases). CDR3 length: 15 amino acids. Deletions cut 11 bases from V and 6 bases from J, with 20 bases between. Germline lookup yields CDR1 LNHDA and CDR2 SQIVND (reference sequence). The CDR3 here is CASSPGPNPNSPLHF. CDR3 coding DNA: TGTGCCTCTTCCCCAGGGCCGAACCCTAATTCACCCCTCCACTTT.

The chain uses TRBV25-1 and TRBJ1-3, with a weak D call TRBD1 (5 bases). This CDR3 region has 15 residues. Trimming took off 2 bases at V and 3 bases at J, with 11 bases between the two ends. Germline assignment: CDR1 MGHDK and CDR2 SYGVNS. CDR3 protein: CASSEPGGGGNTIYF. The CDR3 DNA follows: TGTGCCAGCAGTGAACCCGGGGGAGGTGGAAACACCATATATTTT.

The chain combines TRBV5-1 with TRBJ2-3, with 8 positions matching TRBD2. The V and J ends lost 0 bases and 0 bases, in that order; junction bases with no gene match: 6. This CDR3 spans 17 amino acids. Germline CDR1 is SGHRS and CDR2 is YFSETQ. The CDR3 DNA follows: TGCGCCAGCAGCTTGGTTGCGGGGGGCGTGAGCACAGATACGCAGTATTTT. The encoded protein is CASSLVAGGVSTDTQYF. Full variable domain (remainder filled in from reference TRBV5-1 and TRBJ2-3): KAGVTQTPRYLIKTRGQQVTLSCSPISGHRSVSWYQQTPGQGLQFLFEYFSETQRNKGNFPGRFSGRQFSNSRSEMNVSTLELGDSALYLCASSLVAGGVSTDTQYFGPGTRLTVL.

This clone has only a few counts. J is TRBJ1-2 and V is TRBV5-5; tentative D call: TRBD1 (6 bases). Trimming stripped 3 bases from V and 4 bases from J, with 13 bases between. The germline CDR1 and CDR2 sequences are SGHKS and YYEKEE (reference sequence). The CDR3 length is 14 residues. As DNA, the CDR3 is TGTGCCAGCAGCTCGGGGGGCACCGGCTATGGCTACACCTTC. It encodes CASSSGGTGYGYTF.

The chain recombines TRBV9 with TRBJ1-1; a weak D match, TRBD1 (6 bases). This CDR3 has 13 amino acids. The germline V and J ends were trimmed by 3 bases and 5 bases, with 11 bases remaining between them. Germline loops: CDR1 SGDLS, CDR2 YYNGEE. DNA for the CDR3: TGTGCCAGCAGCGCAGACAGGTGGACTGAAGCTTTCTTT. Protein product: CASSADRWTEAFF. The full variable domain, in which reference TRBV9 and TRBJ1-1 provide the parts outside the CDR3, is DSGVTQTPKHLITATGQRVTLRCSPRSGDLSVYWYQQSLDQGLQFLIQYYNGEERAKGNILERFSAQQFPDLHSELNLSSLELGDSALYFCASSADRWTEAFFGQGTRLTVV.

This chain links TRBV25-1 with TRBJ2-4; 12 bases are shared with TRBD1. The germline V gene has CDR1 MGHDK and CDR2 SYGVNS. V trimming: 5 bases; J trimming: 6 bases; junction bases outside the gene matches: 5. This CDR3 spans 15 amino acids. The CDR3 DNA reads TGTGCCAGCAGTTTGGGGACAGGGGGCTTAAACATTCAGTACTTC. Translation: CASSLGTGGLNIQYF.

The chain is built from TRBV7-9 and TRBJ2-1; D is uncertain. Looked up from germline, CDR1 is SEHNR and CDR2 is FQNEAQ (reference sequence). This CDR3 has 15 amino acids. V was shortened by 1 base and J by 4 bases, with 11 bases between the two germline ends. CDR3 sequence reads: CASSLVPTVYNEQFF. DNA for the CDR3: TGTGCCAGCAGCTTAGTACCAACGGTGTACAATGAGCAGTTCTTC.

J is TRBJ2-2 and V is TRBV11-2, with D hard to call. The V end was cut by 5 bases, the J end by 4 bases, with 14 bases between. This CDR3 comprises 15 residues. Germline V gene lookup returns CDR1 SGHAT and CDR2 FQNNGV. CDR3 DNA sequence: TGTGCCAGCAGCCCCGGTTGGTCCCCCACCGGGGAGCTGTTTTTT. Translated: CASSPGWSPTGELFF.

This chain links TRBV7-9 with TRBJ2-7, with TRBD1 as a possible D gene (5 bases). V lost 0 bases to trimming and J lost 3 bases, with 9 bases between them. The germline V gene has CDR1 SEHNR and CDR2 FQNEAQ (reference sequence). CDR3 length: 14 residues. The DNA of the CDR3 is TGTGCCAGCAGCTTAGCAGGGCAGGGCTACGAGCAGTACTTC. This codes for CASSLAGQGYEQYF. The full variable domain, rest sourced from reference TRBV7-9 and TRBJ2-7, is DTGVSQNPRHKITKRGQNVTFRCDPISEHNRLYWYRQTLGQGPEFLTYFQNEAQLEKSRLLSDRFSAERPKGSFSTLEIQRTEQGDSAMYLCASSLAGQGYEQYFGPGTRLTVT.

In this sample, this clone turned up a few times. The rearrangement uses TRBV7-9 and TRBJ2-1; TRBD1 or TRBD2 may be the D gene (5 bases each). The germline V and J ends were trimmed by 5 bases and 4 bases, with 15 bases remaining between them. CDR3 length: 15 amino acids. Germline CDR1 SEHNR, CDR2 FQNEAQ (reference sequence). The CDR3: CASSPRDGVYNEQFF. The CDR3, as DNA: TGTGCCAGCAGCCCCCGGGACGGAGTTTACAATGAGCAGTTCTTC. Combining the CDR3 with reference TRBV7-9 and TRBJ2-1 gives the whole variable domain DTGVSQNPRHKITKRGQNVTFRCDPISEHNRLYWYRQTLGQGPEFLTYFQNEAQLEKSRLLSDRFSAERPKGSFSTLEIQRTEQGDSAMYLCASSPRDGVYNEQFFGPGTRLTVL.

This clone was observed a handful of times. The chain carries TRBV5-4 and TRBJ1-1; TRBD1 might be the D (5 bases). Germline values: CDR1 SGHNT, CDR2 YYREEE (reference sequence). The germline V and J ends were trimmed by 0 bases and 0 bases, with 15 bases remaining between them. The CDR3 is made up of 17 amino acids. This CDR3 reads CASSLERSAGLNTEAFF. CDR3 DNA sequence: TGTGCCAGCAGCTTGGAGAGGTCGGCAGGGTTGAACACTGAAGCTTTCTTT.

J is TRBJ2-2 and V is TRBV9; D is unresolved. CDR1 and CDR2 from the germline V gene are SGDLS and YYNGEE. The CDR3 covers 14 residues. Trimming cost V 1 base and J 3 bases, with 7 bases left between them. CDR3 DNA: TGTGCCAGCAGCGTATTAGGGTACACCGGGGAGCTGTTTTTT. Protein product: CASSVLGYTGELFF.

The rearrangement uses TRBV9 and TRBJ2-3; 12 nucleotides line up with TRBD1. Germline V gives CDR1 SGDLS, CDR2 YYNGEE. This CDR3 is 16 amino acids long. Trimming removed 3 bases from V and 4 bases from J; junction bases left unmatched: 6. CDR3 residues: CASSATGTGGSDTQYF. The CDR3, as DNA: TGTGCCAGCAGCGCAACCGGGACAGGGGGCTCAGATACGCAGTATTTT. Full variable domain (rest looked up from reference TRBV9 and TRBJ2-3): DSGVTQTPKHLITATGQRVTLRCSPRSGDLSVYWYQQSLDQGLQFLIQYYNGEERAKGNILERFSAQQFPDLHSELNLSSLELGDSALYFCASSATGTGGSDTQYFGPGTRLTVL.

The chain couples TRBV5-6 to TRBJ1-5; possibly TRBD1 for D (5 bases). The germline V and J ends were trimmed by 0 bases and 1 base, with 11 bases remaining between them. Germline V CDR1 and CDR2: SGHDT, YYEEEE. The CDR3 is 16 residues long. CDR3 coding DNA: TGTGCCAGCAGCTTGGGAGGCCAGGGAAGCAATCAGCCCCAGCATTTT. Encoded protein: CASSLGGQGSNQPQHF.

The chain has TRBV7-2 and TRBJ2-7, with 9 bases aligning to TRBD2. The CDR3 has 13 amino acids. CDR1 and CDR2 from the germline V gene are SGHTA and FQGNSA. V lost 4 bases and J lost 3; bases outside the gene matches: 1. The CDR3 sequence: CASSSLAGYEQYF. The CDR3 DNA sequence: TGTGCCAGCAGCTCACTAGCGGGCTACGAGCAGTACTTC.

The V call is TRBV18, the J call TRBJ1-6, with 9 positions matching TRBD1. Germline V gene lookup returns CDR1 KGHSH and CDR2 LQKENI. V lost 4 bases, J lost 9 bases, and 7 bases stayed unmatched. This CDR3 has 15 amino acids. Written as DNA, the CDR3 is TGTGCCAGCTCACGGAGCGAGGACAGGGGTTCACCCCTCCACTTT. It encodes CASSRSEDRGSPLHF. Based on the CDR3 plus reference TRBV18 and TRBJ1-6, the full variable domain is NAGVMQNPRHLVRRRGQEARLRCSPMKGHSHVYWYRQLPEEGLKFMVYLQKENIIDESGMPKERFSAEFPKEGPSILRIQQVVRGDSAAYFCASSRSEDRGSPLHFGNGTRLTVT.

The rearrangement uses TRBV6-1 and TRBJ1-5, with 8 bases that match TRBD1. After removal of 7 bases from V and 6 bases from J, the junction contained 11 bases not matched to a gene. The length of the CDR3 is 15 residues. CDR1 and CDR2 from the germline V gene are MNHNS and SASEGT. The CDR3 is CASNLIGQGIQPQHF. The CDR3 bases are TGTGCCAGCAACCTAATAGGACAGGGTATTCAGCCCCAGCATTTT.

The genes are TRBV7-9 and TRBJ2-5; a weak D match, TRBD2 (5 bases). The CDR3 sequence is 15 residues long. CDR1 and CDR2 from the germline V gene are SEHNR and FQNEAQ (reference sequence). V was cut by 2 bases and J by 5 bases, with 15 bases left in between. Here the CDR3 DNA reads TGTGCCAGCAGCTTATTAAGCGGCCCGGCGGAGACCCAGTACTTC. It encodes CASSLLSGPAETQYF. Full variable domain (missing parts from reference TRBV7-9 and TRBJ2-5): DTGVSQNPRHKITKRGQNVTFRCDPISEHNRLYWYRQTLGQGPEFLTYFQNEAQLEKSRLLSDRFSAERPKGSFSTLEIQRTEQGDSAMYLCASSLLSGPAETQYFGPGTRLLVL.

DNA of the CDR3: TGTGCCAGCAGCTTAGGTTGGGTCGGAAACACCATATATTTT. Its protein is CASSLGWVGNTIYF. V and J are TRBV7-2 and TRBJ1-3; D gene unclear. CDR1 and CDR2 (germline): SGHTA, FQGNSA. This CDR3 spans 14 amino acids. V was pared by 1 base and J by 4 bases, with 8 bases between.

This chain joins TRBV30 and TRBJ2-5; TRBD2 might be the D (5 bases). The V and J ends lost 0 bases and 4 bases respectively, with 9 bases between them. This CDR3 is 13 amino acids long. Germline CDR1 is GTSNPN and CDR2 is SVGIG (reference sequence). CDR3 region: CAWSVLGAETQYF. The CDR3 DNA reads TGTGCCTGGAGTGTATTGGGAGCAGAGACCCAGTACTTC.

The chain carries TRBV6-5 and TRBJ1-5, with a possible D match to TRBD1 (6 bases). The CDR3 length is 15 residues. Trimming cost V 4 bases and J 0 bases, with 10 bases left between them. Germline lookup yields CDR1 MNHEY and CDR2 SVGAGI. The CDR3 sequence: CASSSGHRSNQPQHF. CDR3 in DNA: TGTGCCAGCAGTTCGGGACATCGTAGCAATCAGCCCCAGCATTTT.

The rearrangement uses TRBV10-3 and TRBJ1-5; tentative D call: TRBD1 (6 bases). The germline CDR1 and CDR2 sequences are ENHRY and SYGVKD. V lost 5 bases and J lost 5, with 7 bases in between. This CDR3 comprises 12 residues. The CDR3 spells CAISSGDQPQHF. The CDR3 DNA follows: TGTGCCATCAGTTCAGGGGATCAGCCCCAGCATTTT.